This entry concerns a single T cell receptor beta chain. Its specificity is unknown. This sample was taken from a study of identical twins. Losses at the gene ends were 2 bases for V and 2 bases for J; bases not matched to a gene: 7. Germline loops: CDR1 DFQATT, CDR2 SNEGSKA (reference sequence). CDR3 length: 17 amino acids. TCRdb re-derived calls from the 5' RACE reads in MiXCR, one entry per CDR3 protein. The sample gives some 730,000 distinct CDR3 sequences, around a sixth of which show up once; over 10% is in the top ten. Points from the study as a whole: Some out-of-frame alpha sequences were shared by twins, and these showed excess low generation probability. Cross-sectional statistics, not tracking of the same donors, supported the conclusions.

The data were also submitted as part of a second study, on T cells expressing NK-cell markers. That report adds: Most of the eight sequenced donors were classified as HCMV-seropositive, and one was classified as seronegative. In more than 5 donors, dominant CD3+CD56+NKG2C+ clonotypes ranked among the top 10 CD8+ clonotypes.

The chain joins TRBV20-1 to TRBJ2-5, with 14 bases fitting TRBD2. This TCR came from a woman aged 18-29 years in good health. The material sequenced was PBMCs. The CDR3 protein is CSARYGLAGGQQETQYF. The CDR3 region has the DNA TGCAGTGCTAGATACGGACTAGCGGGGGGCCAGCAAGAGACCCAGTACTTC.